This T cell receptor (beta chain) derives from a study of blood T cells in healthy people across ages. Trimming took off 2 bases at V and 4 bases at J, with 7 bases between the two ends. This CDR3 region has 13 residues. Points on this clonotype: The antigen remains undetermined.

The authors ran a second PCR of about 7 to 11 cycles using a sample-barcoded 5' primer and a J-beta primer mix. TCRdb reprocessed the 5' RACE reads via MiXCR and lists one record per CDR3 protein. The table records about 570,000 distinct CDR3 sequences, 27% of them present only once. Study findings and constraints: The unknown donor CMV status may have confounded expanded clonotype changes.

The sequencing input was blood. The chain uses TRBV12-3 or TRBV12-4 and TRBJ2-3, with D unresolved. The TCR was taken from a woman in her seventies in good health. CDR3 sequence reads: CASSLSEADTQYF. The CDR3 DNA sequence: TGTGCCAGCAGTTTAAGCGAAGCAGATACGCAGTATTTT.